This T cell receptor (beta chain) was captured by sequencing in a study of blood T cell repertoires in COVID-19. Study in general: Collection of acute and convalescent COVID-19 samples took place in the United States, Italy and Spain. PBMCs, B-cell-depleted T cells, or T cells were the source of the cDNA or gDNA that made up the material.

Trimming took 3 bases from V and 1 from J; bases not matched to a gene: 2. The CDR3 is 14 amino acids. Germline V gives CDR1 LNHDA, CDR2 SQIVND (reference sequence). As originally analysed: It was from reference gene primer amplification that nucleated cell counts were estimated. Clones were read by immunoSEQ multiplex PCR, and TCRdb kept only the in-frame ones, dropping some. The V and J calls and the clone size are those of that table, but D and trimming were determined from the DNA. The top ten hold around 4.2% of the sample, which has approximately 54,000 clones, 90% to 95% seen once. The sequence was collected from a man aged 45-65 years with acute or convalescent COVID-19. The rearrangement uses TRBV19 and TRBJ2-7, with TRBD1 matching over 8 bases. What was sequenced was peripheral blood. The CDR3 region has the DNA TGTGCCAGTAGTATCGGGACAGGATCCTACGAGCAGTACTTC. Translated: CASSIGTGSYEQYF. Full variable domain (rest looked up from reference TRBV19 and TRBJ2-7): DGGITQSPKYLFRKEGQNVTLSCEQNLNHDAMYWYRQDPGQGLRLIYYSQIVNDFQKGDIAEGYSVSREKKESFPLTVTSAQKNPTAFYLCASSIGTGSYEQYFGPGTRLTVT.